This T cell receptor beta chain came from a study of shared clonotypes between healthy human individuals. In the study overall: The donor pool was made up of two women and a few men aged 18 to 49.

Whole-study results and caveats: The sharing of 4.5% to 6.5% of naive CD4 clonotypes was seen across a few donors. Non-shared clonotypes had lower generation probabilities than those shared by all four donors.

Naive CD8 cells comprised CD45RO-negative, CCR7-positively selected cells, excluding terminally differentiated effector memory CD45RA+ cells. V was shortened by 2 bases and J by 4 bases, with 15 bases between the two germline ends. Germline assignment: CDR1 MNHNS and CDR2 SASEGT. The length of the CDR3 is 15 residues. Concerning this clone itself: Its antigen is undetermined.

Each PCR replicate from the sorted subsets contained about 210 ng DNA, which is tens of thousands of T cell genomes. TCRdb keeps only in-frame clones here, not all; method: immunoSEQ multiplex PCR. This sample has approximately 600,000 clones, with around 96% found just once. This chain connects TRBV6-1 to TRBJ2-7, with D perhaps TRBD2 (6 bases). The specimen was naive CD8+ T cells sorted from blood. This sequence was found in a woman in her twenties or thirties in good health. CDR3 nucleotide sequence: TGTGCCAGCAGTGAATTCCTGGGGGGTTTTTACGAGCAGTACTTC. Translation gives CASSEFLGGFYEQYF.